A single sample gave rise to the 28 T cell receptor beta chains below, sequenced in a study of blood T cell repertoires in COVID-19 (dated by TCRdb to about 2020). Library construction relied on the immunoSEQ multiplex PCR assay. TCRdb re-hosts the immuneACCESS table, in-frame sequences only. Its copies lack some clones; in the studies checked, an unresolved V gene accounts for under half of them, and the cause for the rest is not known. Across this sample there are about 290,000 clones, with just under 85% seen only once. The ten largest clones take up around 4% of the sample. Sequencing was done on a sample of peripheral blood. The origin of the receptors is a woman aged 45-65 years with active or convalescent COVID-19.

The chain uses TRBV6-5 and TRBJ1-4, with D unclear. This CDR3 comprises 15 residues. Germline values: CDR1 MNHEY, CDR2 SVGAGI. Trimming shortened V by 5 bases and J by 0 bases, and 10 bases separated the two germline ends. CDR3 loop: CASSPSGTTNEKLFF. DNA of the CDR3: TGTGCCAGCAGTCCTTCAGGCACAACTAATGAAAAACTGTTTTTT.

The chain combines TRBV11-3 with TRBJ2-3; the match to TRBD1 covers 10 bases. V gave up 5 bases and J gave up 6 bases; unmatched junction bases: 8. The CDR3 covers 15 residues. The germline V gene has CDR1 SGHNT and CDR2 YENEEA. Here the CDR3 reads CASSPGTGDTDTQYF. In DNA, the CDR3 is TGTGCCAGCAGCCCGGGGACAGGGGACACGGATACGCAGTATTTT.

This clone has just a few counts. The V call is TRBV5-1, the J call TRBJ2-5; tentative D call: TRBD1 (6 bases). Trimming removed 2 bases from V and 2 bases from J, with 16 bases in between. CDR1 is SGHRS and CDR2 is YFSETQ in the germline V gene. The CDR3 spans 16 residues. For the CDR3, the DNA is TGCGCCAGCAGCTTTGGTGACAGGATGGCTCAAGAGACCCAGTACTTC. Its protein is CASSFGDRMAQETQYF. Complete variable domain (other parts from reference TRBV5-1 and TRBJ2-5): KAGVTQTPRYLIKTRGQQVTLSCSPISGHRSVSWYQQTPGQGLQFLFEYFSETQRNKGNFPGRFSGRQFSNSRSEMNVSTLELGDSALYLCASSFGDRMAQETQYFGPGTRLLVL.

This chain joins TRBV5-6 and TRBJ1-6; D might be TRBD1 (5 bases). Germline V gene lookup returns CDR1 SGHDT and CDR2 YYEEEE. V lost 1 base to trimming and J lost 3 bases, with 8 bases between them. The CDR3 spans 15 residues. Here the CDR3 DNA reads TGTGCCAGCAGCTTGAGACAGTACTATAATTCACCCCTCCACTTT. Its protein is CASSLRQYYNSPLHF. Full variable domain (missing parts from reference TRBV5-6 and TRBJ1-6): DAGVTQSPTHLIKTRGQQVTLRCSPKSGHDTVSWYQQALGQGPQFIFQYYEEEERQRGNFPDRFSGHQFPNYSSELNVNALLLGDSALYLCASSLRQYYNSPLHFGNGTRLTVT.

The rearrangement joins TRBV11-2 to TRBJ2-3, with TRBD2 as a possible D gene (5 bases). V lost 5 bases and J 4 bases, leaving 13 bases between the germline ends. The CDR3 contains 14 residues. Germline CDR1 SGHAT, CDR2 FQNNGV. DNA for the CDR3: TGTGCCAGCAGCCTCGGGGATAGCGCAGATACGCAGTATTTT. This translates into CASSLGDSADTQYF.

V is TRBV10-3 and J is TRBJ1-2; D may be TRBD1 (5 bases). Trimming removed 6 bases from V and 3 bases from J, with 11 bases in between. The germline gives CDR1 ENHRY, CDR2 SYGVKD. The CDR3 spans 13 residues. CDR3 sequence reads: CAIREGRDYGYTF. The CDR3, as DNA: TGTGCCATCAGGGAGGGGCGCGACTATGGCTACACCTTC.

CDR3 loop: CASSPGVGGEQFF. Here the CDR3 DNA reads TGTGCCAGCAGCCCCGGGGTCGGGGGAGAGCAGTTCTTC. The chain is built from TRBV5-4 and TRBJ2-1; the D gene is possibly TRBD2 (6 bases). Germline V lookup: CDR1 SGHNT, CDR2 YYREEE (reference sequence). This CDR3 region has 13 residues. V lost 4 bases to trimming and J lost 10 bases, with 15 bases between them.

This CDR3 is CASSLAPTSGRYNEQFF. The CDR3 coding sequence is TGTGCCAGCAGCTTAGCGCCTACTAGCGGGAGGTACAATGAGCAGTTCTTC. The chain employs TRBV7-8 and TRBJ2-1; 12 nucleotides agree with TRBD2. V shed 0 bases and J 4 bases; nucleotides not matched to a gene: 4. Germline lookup yields CDR1 SGHVS and CDR2 FQNEAQ. The CDR3 length is 17 residues.

This chain connects TRBV3-1 (or the pseudogene TRBV3-2) to TRBJ2-1; 7 positions match TRBD2. V dropped 0 bases and J dropped 9; count of bases not matched to a gene: 14. The CDR3 loop spans 17 amino acids. The germline CDR1 and CDR2 sequences are LGHDT and YNNKEL (reference sequence). CDR3 DNA sequence: TGTGCCAGCAGCCAAGATCCGCCTAGCGGCGTGATTGTTGAGCAGTTCTTC. Protein: CASSQDPPSGVIVEQFF.

The CDR3 nucleotides are TGTGCCAGCAGCACCGACCCCTGGACTAGGAACTACTACGAGCAGTACTTC. It encodes CASSTDPWTRNYYEQYF. V gene TRBV5-4 combines with J gene TRBJ2-7; 7 nucleotides agree with TRBD2. The CDR3 is made up of 17 amino acids. V shed 4 bases, J shed 3 bases, and the junction held 16 bases outside the gene matches. Germline CDR1 reads SGHNT; CDR2 reads YYREEE (reference sequence).

This chain connects TRBV4-2 to TRBJ1-3; possibly TRBD1 for D (6 bases). V was pared by 0 bases and J by 5 bases, with 14 bases between. This CDR3 is 16 amino acids long. In germline, CDR1 is LGHNA, CDR2 YNFKEQ. CDR3 in amino acids: CASSQERGTSRNTIYF. The CDR3 bases are TGTGCCAGCAGCCAAGAGAGGGGGACATCAAGAAACACCATATATTTT.

The chain is built from TRBV23-1 and TRBJ1-1; D not resolved. TRBV23-1 is an open reading frame whose function is uncertain. Trimming left V 8 bases short and J 3 bases short, with 16 bases between. This CDR3 region has 14 residues. The CDR3 DNA reads as TGCGCCAGCCCCCCAGGTCCGTTCCACACTGAAGCTTTCTTT. Its translation is CASPPGPFHTEAFF.

This clone was observed a few times. This sequence joins TRBV10-3 and TRBJ2-7; 12 bases map to TRBD2. V shed 0 bases and J 4 bases; nucleotides not matched to a gene: 7. The length of the CDR3 is 17 residues. The germline CDR1 and CDR2 sequences are ENHRY and SYGVKD. The CDR3 is CAISESGLAGRGYEQYF. CDR3 nucleotide sequence: TGTGCCATCAGTGAGTCCGGACTAGCGGGAAGGGGGTACGAGCAGTACTTC.

The chain recombines TRBV6-5 with TRBJ1-2; 7 nucleotides align to TRBD1. The J segment lost 4 bases and the V segment lost 0 bases, leaving 8 bases of the junction unmatched. In germline, CDR1 is MNHEY, CDR2 SVGAGI. This CDR3 region has 16 residues. DNA of the CDR3: TGTGCCAGCAGTTACTCTCAGGGGGTTGGAAGCTATGGCTACACCTTC. As protein: CASSYSQGVGSYGYTF.

J is TRBJ2-3 and V is TRBV5-1, with TRBD1 as a possible D gene (5 bases). V dropped 1 base and J dropped 4 bases, with 13 bases sitting between them. Per the germline V gene, CDR1 is SGHRS and CDR2 is YFSETQ. The CDR3 is 15 amino acids. CDR3 in amino acids: CASSLTRQTADTQYF. In DNA form, the CDR3 reads TGCGCCAGCAGCTTGACCCGACAGACCGCAGATACGCAGTATTTT.

The V call is TRBV19, the J call TRBJ2-7, with D perhaps TRBD1 (5 bases). The ends were cut back, 4 bases at V and 4 bases at J, with 17 bases in the middle. CDR3 size: 15 residues. CDR1 is LNHDA and CDR2 is SQIVND in the germline V gene (reference sequence). As DNA, the CDR3 is TGTGCCAGTAGTAAAGTCGTTGGGGCCCGGTACGAGCAGTACTTC. Encoded protein: CASSKVVGARYEQYF.

This clone occurred once. The chain recombines TRBV10-3 with TRBJ2-1; D is perhaps TRBD2 (7 bases). Between the trimmed V and J ends, which lost 4 bases and 7 bases, there was a span of 17 bases. The CDR3 totals 15 residues. Germline-derived CDR1 and CDR2 are ENHRY and SYGVKD. The CDR3 loop is CAISGYEAGANEQFF. The DNA for the CDR3 is TGTGCCATCAGTGGGTATGAGGCGGGGGCGAATGAGCAGTTCTTC.

V usage is TRBV28 and J usage is TRBJ2-2; D is perhaps TRBD2 (5 bases). The CDR3 is made up of 14 amino acids. Germline values: CDR1 MDHEN, CDR2 SYDVKM. Deletions cut 3 bases from V and 4 bases from J, with 9 bases between. DNA of the CDR3: TGTGCCAGCAGTTTCCGGAGCGGCACCGGGGAGCTGTTTTTT. It is translated as CASSFRSGTGELFF. The entire variable domain, with the rest obtained from reference TRBV28 and TRBJ2-2, is as follows: DVKVTQSSRYLVKRTGEKVFLECVQDMDHENMFWYRQDPGLGLRLIYFSYDVKMKEKGDIPEGYSVSREKKERFSLILESASTNQTSMYLCASSFRSGTGELFFGEGSRLTVL.

The rearrangement uses TRBV7-9 and TRBJ1-1; no firm D call. Trimming left V 7 bases short and J 2 bases short, with 17 bases between. Germline assignment: CDR1 SEHNR and CDR2 FQNEAQ (reference sequence). The CDR3 is 15 amino acids. The CDR3 reads CASTPEALVNTEAFF. In DNA form, the CDR3 reads TGTGCCAGCACCCCTGAGGCGCTCGTCAACACTGAAGCTTTCTTT.

The CDR3 coding sequence is TGTGCCAGCAGCTTCGGCCCGACACTCGGGGAGCTGTTTTTT. Its protein is CASSFGPTLGELFF. The genes are TRBV5-6 and TRBJ2-2, with D unclear. CDR1 and CDR2 (germline): SGHDT, YYEEEE. V lost 2 bases and J 7 bases, leaving 12 bases between the germline ends. The CDR3 runs to 14 residues.

This chain connects TRBV10-3 to TRBJ1-2; 10 positions match TRBD1. The V segment lost 7 bases and the J segment 2 bases; nucleotides outside the gene matches: 7. This CDR3 is built from 15 residues. Germline assignment: CDR1 ENHRY and CDR2 SYGVKD. The DNA for the CDR3 is TGTGCCATCAAGGACAGGGGGGCGGAAAACTATGGCTACACCTTC. Translating it yields CAIKDRGAENYGYTF.

V and J are TRBV27 and TRBJ2-3, with 7 bases fitting TRBD2. This CDR3 contains 18 residues. Germline values: CDR1 MNHEY, CDR2 SMNVEV (reference sequence). V lost 4 bases, J lost 5 bases, and 18 bases stayed unmatched. CDR3 amino acids: CASSSPPGLPQNLDTQYF. CDR3 bases: TGTGCCAGCAGTTCCCCACCGGGACTACCCCAGAATCTAGATACGCAGTATTTT.

V usage is TRBV2 and J usage is TRBJ2-1; perhaps TRBD2 as D (5 bases). The CDR3 runs 13 residues. Germline assignment: CDR1 SNHLY and CDR2 FYNNEI. V dropped 4 bases and J dropped 6 bases, with 10 bases sitting between them. The CDR3 DNA reads TGTGCCAGCAGTGTTACTAGATTCAATGAGCAGTTCTTC. Its translation is CASSVTRFNEQFF.

The genes are TRBV5-1 and TRBJ2-3, with 10 nucleotides matching TRBD2. The length of the CDR3 is 18 residues. In germline, CDR1 is SGHRS, CDR2 YFSETQ. V gave up 0 bases and J gave up 2 bases; unmatched junction bases: 9. As DNA, the CDR3 is TGCGCCAGCAGCTTGGGAGTAGCGGGAGGCCGATTCACAGATACGCAGTATTTT. Translation gives CASSLGVAGGRFTDTQYF. The whole variable domain, remainder taken from reference TRBV5-1 and TRBJ2-3, is KAGVTQTPRYLIKTRGQQVTLSCSPISGHRSVSWYQQTPGQGLQFLFEYFSETQRNKGNFPGRFSGRQFSNSRSEMNVSTLELGDSALYLCASSLGVAGGRFTDTQYFGPGTRLTVL.

This rearrangement joins TRBV7-9 to TRBJ1-1, with a possible D match to TRBD1 (5 bases). The CDR3 is 15 residues long. The germline gives CDR1 SEHNR, CDR2 FQNEAQ (reference sequence). V was cut by 3 bases and J by 7 bases, with 18 bases left in between. The CDR3 sequence: CASSLRDGGGDEAFF. DNA for the CDR3: TGTGCCAGCAGCTTGCGGGACGGAGGTGGCGATGAAGCTTTCTTT.

The chain recombines TRBV21-1 with TRBJ2-1; the table assigns TRBD1, which was not confirmed against the DNA. TRBV21-1 is described as a pseudogene. The CDR3 covers 14 residues. The CDR3 DNA reads as TGTGCCAGCAGCCCGGGGACACCCAGCGATGAGCAGTTCTTC. It encodes CASSPGTPSDEQFF.

J is TRBJ2-5 and V is TRBV4-1; 15 bases map to TRBD2. This CDR3 has 18 amino acids. CDR1 is MGHRA, CDR2 YSYEKL, per germline. After removal of 0 bases from V and 2 bases from J, the junction contained 4 bases not matched to a gene. The CDR3 DNA follows: TGCGCCAGCAGCCAAGATGGACTAGCGGGAGGGAGGCAAGAGACCCAGTACTTC. It codes for CASSQDGLAGGRQETQYF.

The CDR3 sequence is CASSPLAGVLNEQFF. The CDR3 nucleotides read TGTGCCAGCAGTCCCCTAGCGGGAGTTTTAAATGAGCAGTTCTTC. V gene TRBV9 combines with J gene TRBJ2-1, with 10 bases aligning to TRBD2. Germline lookup yields CDR1 SGDLS and CDR2 YYNGEE. The J segment lost 7 bases and the V segment lost 5 bases, leaving 9 bases of the junction unmatched. This CDR3 is built from 15 residues.